A selection of T cell receptor beta chains follows, all from one sample in a study of T-cell memory formation after mild COVID-19. One entry per CDR3 protein results from TCRdb running MiXCR on the 5' RACE reads. The sample has 75,000 to 95,000 distinct CDR3 sequences, roughly an eighth seen once. Sequenced: PBMCs or a T cell subset sorted from them (not recorded which). Receptors originate from an adult woman who had mild COVID-19 (a few samples of this study predate the infection). Cell type and time point are not known. CDR3s include the opening cysteine and the closing phenylalanine or tryptophan. D genes are given only for firm matches. The size field is filled for only some rows; it gives once, few, many or a size class.

CDR3 protein: CASSHGTSGTYEQYF
CDR3 DNA: TGCGCCAGCAGCCACGGGACTAGCGGGACCTACGAGCAGTACTTC
D gene: TRBD2
V gene: TRBV5-1
clone size: -
J gene: TRBJ2-7

CDR3 protein: CASSSGTGSKNEQFF
CDR3 DNA: TGCGCCAGCAGCTCCGGGACAGGGTCAAAAAATGAGCAGTTCTTC
D gene: TRBD1
V gene: TRBV5-1
clone size: few
J gene: TRBJ2-1

CDR3 protein: CSARAPRTRDYRATPYEQYF
CDR3 DNA: TGCAGTGCTAGAGCACCCCGAACCCGGGACTACCGGGCGACGCCCTACGAGCAGTACTTC
D gene: TRBD2
V gene: TRBV20-1
clone size: medium-sized
J gene: TRBJ2-7

CDR3 protein: CAISEPGQGDEQYF
CDR3 DNA: TGTGCCATCAGTGAACCGGGACAGGGAGACGAGCAGTACTTC
D gene: TRBD1
V gene: TRBV10-3
clone size: few
J gene: TRBJ2-7

CDR3 protein: CASSLSPSGGADTQYF
CDR3 DNA: TGTGCCAGCAGCTTATCCCCTAGCGGGGGGGCAGATACGCAGTATTTT
D gene: TRBD2
V gene: TRBV7-2
clone size: few
J gene: TRBJ2-3

CDR3 protein: CASSLVEGRDTEAFF
CDR3 DNA: TGTGCCAGCAGCTTAGTTGAGGGGAGAGACACTGAAGCTTTCTTT
D gene: -
V gene: TRBV7-9
clone size: -
J gene: TRBJ1-1

CDR3 protein: CSAWGRGGYEQYF
CDR3 DNA: TGCAGCGCGTGGGGAAGGGGGGGCTACGAGCAGTACTTC
D gene: -
V gene: TRBV20-1
clone size: -
J gene: TRBJ2-7

CDR3 protein: CASSLSTGRRGNTIYF
CDR3 DNA: TGTGCCAGCAGTTTATCGACGGGCAGGCGCGGAAACACCATATATTTT
D gene: -
V gene: TRBV12-3/TRBV12-4
clone size: few
J gene: TRBJ1-3

CDR3 protein: CASSPGLAGPNTDTQYF
CDR3 DNA: TGCGCCAGCAGCCCAGGACTAGCGGGGCCCAACACAGATACGCAGTATTTT
D gene: TRBD2
V gene: TRBV5-1
clone size: few
J gene: TRBJ2-3

CDR3 protein: CSARDGGRERHEQYF
CDR3 DNA: TGCAGTGCTAGAGATGGGGGCAGGGAGCGCCACGAGCAGTACTTC
D gene: -
V gene: TRBV20-1
clone size: -
J gene: TRBJ2-7

CDR3 protein: CASSRTVGDEQYF
CDR3 DNA: TGCGCCAGCAGCCGGACAGTGGGAGACGAGCAGTACTTC
D gene: -
V gene: TRBV5-1
clone size: -
J gene: TRBJ2-7

CDR3 protein: CASRKDRGDYNEQFF
CDR3 DNA: TGTGCCAGCAGGAAGGACAGGGGTGACTACAATGAGCAGTTCTTC
D gene: TRBD1
V gene: TRBV2
clone size: -
J gene: TRBJ2-1

CDR3 protein: CSVGEQAYTEAFF
CDR3 DNA: TGCAGCGTGGGGGAACAGGCCTACACTGAAGCTTTCTTT
D gene: -
V gene: TRBV29-1
clone size: few
J gene: TRBJ1-1

CDR3 protein: CAWSVSTDTQYF
CDR3 DNA: TGTGCCTGGAGCGTAAGCACAGATACGCAGTATTTT
D gene: -
V gene: TRBV30
clone size: -
J gene: TRBJ2-3

CDR3 protein: CATTQAGEAYEQYF
CDR3 DNA: TGTGCCACGACCCAAGCGGGGGAGGCCTACGAGCAGTACTTC
D gene: TRBD2
V gene: TRBV15
clone size: few
J gene: TRBJ2-7

CDR3 protein: CASTGGNYGYTF
CDR3 DNA: TGTGCCAGCACGGGGGGGAACTATGGCTACACCTTC
D gene: -
V gene: TRBV27
clone size: few
J gene: TRBJ1-2

CDR3 protein: CASSPGAMTHGELFF
CDR3 DNA: TGTGCCAGCTCACCAGGGGCCATGACACACGGGGAGCTGTTTTTT
D gene: -
V gene: TRBV18
clone size: -
J gene: TRBJ2-2

CDR3 protein: CSAGVGQGYNEQFF
CDR3 DNA: TGCAGCGCCGGCGTCGGACAGGGGTATAATGAGCAGTTCTTC
D gene: TRBD1
V gene: TRBV29-1
clone size: -
J gene: TRBJ2-1

CDR3 protein: CASSRDFGSGTGELFF
CDR3 DNA: TGTGCCAGCAGCCGTGACTTCGGCAGTGGGACCGGGGAGCTGTTTTTT
D gene: -
V gene: TRBV14
clone size: -
J gene: TRBJ2-2

CDR3 protein: CATRASLTPYGYTF
CDR3 DNA: TGTGCCACCCGCGCCAGCCTGACTCCCTATGGCTACACCTTC
D gene: -
V gene: TRBV24-1
clone size: few
J gene: TRBJ1-2

CDR3 protein: CSVETENTEAFF
CDR3 DNA: TGCAGCGTAGAAACAGAGAACACTGAAGCTTTCTTT
D gene: -
V gene: TRBV29-1
clone size: -
J gene: TRBJ1-1

CDR3 protein: CASSVGGTEAFF
CDR3 DNA: TGTGCCAGCAGCGTTGGAGGCACTGAAGCTTTCTTT
D gene: -
V gene: TRBV9
clone size: few
J gene: TRBJ1-1

CDR3 protein: CASRGGRLGPTEQFF
CDR3 DNA: TGCGCCAGCAGGGGGGGGAGACTAGGCCCAACTGAGCAGTTCTTC
D gene: TRBD2
V gene: TRBV5-1
clone size: -
J gene: TRBJ2-1

CDR3 protein: CASSWRQGVETQYF
CDR3 DNA: TGCGCCAGCAGCTGGAGGCAGGGGGTTGAGACCCAGTACTTC
D gene: TRBD1
V gene: TRBV5-1
clone size: few
J gene: TRBJ2-5

CDR3 protein: CASSLRGGLSNQPQHF
CDR3 DNA: TGTGCCAGCAGCCTTAGAGGGGGCCTCAGCAATCAGCCCCAGCATTTT
D gene: TRBD1
V gene: TRBV5-6
clone size: few
J gene: TRBJ1-5

CDR3 protein: CASSAPTRTVYNEQFF
CDR3 DNA: TGTGCCAGCAGCGCCCCTACCCGGACTGTCTACAATGAGCAGTTCTTC
D gene: -
V gene: TRBV5-6
clone size: -
J gene: TRBJ2-1

CDR3 protein: CASSTLRGDPGGNQPQHF
CDR3 DNA: TGTGCCAGCAGCACTTTGCGGGGGGACCCCGGGGGCAATCAGCCCCAGCATTTT
D gene: -
V gene: TRBV6-1
clone size: -
J gene: TRBJ1-5

CDR3 protein: CATSSGQEQQPQHF
CDR3 DNA: TGTGCCACCAGCAGCGGACAGGAACAGCAGCCCCAGCATTTT
D gene: TRBD1
V gene: TRBV15
clone size: -
J gene: TRBJ1-5

CDR3 protein: CASSQDSAGYGAGDNEQFF
CDR3 DNA: TGCGCCAGCAGCCAAGACAGTGCCGGATATGGAGCGGGAGACAATGAGCAGTTCTTC
D gene: TRBD2
V gene: TRBV4-3
clone size: once
J gene: TRBJ2-1

CDR3 protein: CASSLTGAKDTQYF
CDR3 DNA: TGTGCCAGCAGCTTAACTGGGGCCAAAGATACGCAGTATTTT
D gene: -
V gene: TRBV7-3
clone size: few
J gene: TRBJ2-3

CDR3 protein: CAQSQGSYQPQHF
CDR3 DNA: TGTGCCCAGTCCCAGGGTTCGTATCAGCCCCAGCATTTT
D gene: -
V gene: TRBV6-4
clone size: -
J gene: TRBJ1-5

CDR3 protein: CASSSGSGNDYEQYF
CDR3 DNA: TGTGCCAGCAGCTCAGGCTCCGGGAACGACTACGAGCAGTACTTC
D gene: -
V gene: TRBV7-9
clone size: few
J gene: TRBJ2-7

CDR3 protein: CASSLDGESGANVLTF
CDR3 DNA: TGCGCCAGCAGCTTGGATGGGGAGTCTGGGGCCAACGTCCTGACTTTC
D gene: -
V gene: TRBV5-1
clone size: few
J gene: TRBJ2-6

CDR3 protein: CASSLGGPPGDYGYTF
CDR3 DNA: TGTGCCAGCAGCTTAGGGGGACCACCGGGGGACTATGGCTACACCTTC
D gene: -
V gene: TRBV7-6
clone size: -
J gene: TRBJ1-2

CDR3 protein: CASSLFAGGGEGSSYNEQFF
CDR3 DNA: TGTGCCAGCAGTTTATTCGCTGGGGGCGGGGAAGGCAGCTCCTACAATGAGCAGTTCTTC
D gene: -
V gene: TRBV27
clone size: -
J gene: TRBJ2-1

CDR3 protein: CASSVDPSNEQFF
CDR3 DNA: TGTGCCAGCAGCGTAGACCCCAGCAATGAGCAGTTCTTC
D gene: -
V gene: TRBV9
clone size: few
J gene: TRBJ2-1

CDR3 protein: CASSLEVAPGELFF
CDR3 DNA: TGTGCCAGCAGCTTAGAGGTAGCGCCCGGGGAGCTGTTTTTT
D gene: -
V gene: TRBV11-2
clone size: -
J gene: TRBJ2-2

CDR3 protein: CASSINLGWNYEQYF
CDR3 DNA: TGTGCCAGCAGCATCAACCTGGGATGGAACTACGAGCAGTACTTC
D gene: -
V gene: TRBV16
clone size: many
J gene: TRBJ2-7

CDR3 protein: CASSSTDRTSYEQYF
CDR3 DNA: TGTGCCAGCTCATCCACGGACAGGACGTCCTACGAGCAGTACTTC
D gene: TRBD1
V gene: TRBV18
clone size: -
J gene: TRBJ2-7

CDR3 protein: CASSGHPVTNFDEQFF
CDR3 DNA: TGTGCCAGTAGTGGCCATCCTGTGACTAACTTCGATGAGCAGTTCTTC
D gene: -
V gene: TRBV19
clone size: -
J gene: TRBJ2-1

CDR3 protein: CASSFQPLNEQFF
CDR3 DNA: TGTGCCAGCAGCTTCCAGCCCCTCAATGAGCAGTTCTTC
D gene: -
V gene: TRBV7-3
clone size: few
J gene: TRBJ2-1

CDR3 protein: CASSPGGSETQYF
CDR3 DNA: TGTGCCAGCAGTCCCGGGGGGAGTGAGACCCAGTACTTC
D gene: TRBD2
V gene: TRBV12-3/TRBV12-4
clone size: few
J gene: TRBJ2-5

CDR3 protein: CASSSRGREDSYEQYF
CDR3 DNA: TGTGCCAGCAGCTCCCGGGGGAGGGAGGATTCCTACGAGCAGTACTTC
D gene: TRBD2
V gene: TRBV5-5
clone size: few
J gene: TRBJ2-7

CDR3 protein: CASSLVVSGLAYRMTYNEQFF
CDR3 DNA: TGTGCCAGCAGCTTAGTTGTGTCGGGGCTAGCGTACCGCATGACTTACAATGAGCAGTTCTTC
D gene: -
V gene: TRBV7-8
clone size: -
J gene: TRBJ2-1

CDR3 protein: CASSPEEGPGANVLTF
CDR3 DNA: TGTGCCAGCTCACCGGAGGAGGGTCCCGGGGCCAACGTCCTGACTTTC
D gene: -
V gene: TRBV18
clone size: -
J gene: TRBJ2-6

CDR3 protein: CASSEGQGAYYEQYF
CDR3 DNA: TGTGCCAGCAGTGAGGGACAGGGGGCTTACTACGAGCAGTACTTC
D gene: TRBD1
V gene: TRBV2
clone size: -
J gene: TRBJ2-7

CDR3 protein: CASSQVKGGYGYTF
CDR3 DNA: TGTGCCAGCAGCCAAGTTAAGGGCGGGTATGGCTACACCTTC
D gene: -
V gene: TRBV14
clone size: few
J gene: TRBJ1-2

CDR3 protein: CSAPLAGGHYNEQFF
CDR3 DNA: TGCAGTGCCCCACTAGCGGGGGGACACTACAATGAGCAGTTCTTC
D gene: TRBD2
V gene: TRBV20-1
clone size: -
J gene: TRBJ2-1

CDR3 protein: CASSLIDRGDGYTF
CDR3 DNA: TGTGCCAGCAGCCTTATAGACAGGGGGGATGGCTACACCTTC
D gene: TRBD1
V gene: TRBV12-3/TRBV12-4
clone size: -
J gene: TRBJ1-2

CDR3 protein: CSAESGRLLSEQFF
CDR3 DNA: TGCAGTGCTGAAAGCGGGAGGCTCCTTAGTGAGCAGTTCTTC
D gene: TRBD2
V gene: TRBV20-1
clone size: -
J gene: TRBJ2-1

CDR3 protein: CASSQDFYASGRDADTQYF
CDR3 DNA: TGCGCCAGCAGCCAAGATTTTTACGCTAGCGGGAGGGATGCAGATACGCAGTATTTT
D gene: TRBD2
V gene: TRBV4-3
clone size: -
J gene: TRBJ2-3

CDR3 protein: CATSLPDNTGELFF
CDR3 DNA: TGTGCCACCAGTTTGCCCGATAACACCGGGGAGCTGTTTTTT
D gene: -
V gene: TRBV24-1
clone size: -
J gene: TRBJ2-2

CDR3 protein: CASSRGGAQETQYF
CDR3 DNA: TGTGCCAGCAGCCGAGGTGGGGCCCAAGAGACCCAGTACTTC
D gene: -
V gene: TRBV7-9
clone size: -
J gene: TRBJ2-5

CDR3 protein: CASSQGAPGRSGGSYEQYF
CDR3 DNA: TGTGCCAGCAGCCAAGGGGCGCCAGGAAGGTCGGGAGGCTCGTACGAGCAGTACTTC
D gene: TRBD2
V gene: TRBV14
clone size: few
J gene: TRBJ2-7

CDR3 protein: CASSLASGQSLYNEQFF
CDR3 DNA: TGTGCCAGCAGCTTAGCATCCGGACAGAGCCTCTACAATGAGCAGTTCTTC
D gene: -
V gene: TRBV11-1
clone size: few
J gene: TRBJ2-1

CDR3 protein: CASSDGGLAGYEQYF
CDR3 DNA: TGTGCCAGCAGTGATGGGGGTCTAGCGGGTTACGAGCAGTACTTC
D gene: TRBD2
V gene: TRBV2
clone size: -
J gene: TRBJ2-7

CDR3 protein: CASSSTSGILYEQYF
CDR3 DNA: TGTGCCAGCAGCTCCACTAGCGGGATTCTCTACGAGCAGTACTTC
D gene: TRBD2
V gene: TRBV7-9
clone size: -
J gene: TRBJ2-7